This T cell receptor beta chain derives from a study of T cells after yellow fever vaccination. Study-level background: Preparation of the low-cell-number fractions used SMART-Seq v4 Ultra Low Input. Findings and limits, study-wide: Weaker overall, the secondary response nonetheless peaked faster (day 5 versus 15). Boosting was followed by the reappearance of most primary-vaccination clones (just under 97% CD4, roughly 90% CD8).

For this clonotype: What it recognizes is unknown.

Germline CDR1 reads SGHTA; CDR2 reads FQGNSA. V lost 6 bases and J lost 5; bases outside the gene matches: 10. The CDR3 has 16 amino acids. By 5'RACE template switching, TCR cDNA was produced, with a universal primer site and UMIs added in the process. MiXCR, applied by TCRdb to the 5' RACE reads, yields one record per CDR3 protein. The sample has 250,000 to 350,000 distinct CDR3 sequences, 7.5% to 9% seen once; the top ten hold about 3.7%. This chain links TRBV7-2 with TRBJ2-3; the match to TRBD2 covers 11 bases. Sequencing was performed on CD4+ T cells sorted from PBMCs, taken 5 days after the yellow fever booster vaccination. This TCR came from a man younger than 35 who received the YFV17D yellow fever vaccine. The CDR3 nucleotides read TGTGCCAGCAGACCCGGGGTAGCGGGGGGGCGAGATACGCAGTATTTT. Translating gives CASRPGVAGGRDTQYF.